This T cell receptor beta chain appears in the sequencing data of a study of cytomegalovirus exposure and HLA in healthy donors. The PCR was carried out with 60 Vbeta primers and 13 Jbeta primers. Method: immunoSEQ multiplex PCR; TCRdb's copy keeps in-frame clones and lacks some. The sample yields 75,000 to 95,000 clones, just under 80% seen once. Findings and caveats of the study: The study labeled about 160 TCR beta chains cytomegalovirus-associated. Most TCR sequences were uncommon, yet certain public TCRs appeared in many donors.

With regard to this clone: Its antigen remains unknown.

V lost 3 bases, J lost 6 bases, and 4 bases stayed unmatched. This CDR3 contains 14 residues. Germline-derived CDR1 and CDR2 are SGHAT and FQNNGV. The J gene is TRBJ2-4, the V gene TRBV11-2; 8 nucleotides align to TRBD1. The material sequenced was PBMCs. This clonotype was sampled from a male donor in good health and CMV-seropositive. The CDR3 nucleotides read TGTGCCAGCAGCTTCGGACAGGGTACAAACATTCAGTACTTC. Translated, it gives CASSFGQGTNIQYF.